The 24 T cell receptor beta chains below all came from one sample that was sequenced in a study of T cells of healthy individuals. TCRdb analysed the 5' RACE reads with MiXCR anew, one entry per CDR3 protein. Found here are about 41,000 distinct CDR3 sequences, around 4.5% of them singletons; the top ten hold over 8.5%. The receptors derive from a human donor in good health.

V gene TRBV7-9 combines with J gene TRBJ1-1; 7 bases align to TRBD1. V dropped 5 bases and J dropped 1; count of bases not matched to a gene: 7. This CDR3 is built from 15 residues. CDR1 is SEHNR and CDR2 is FQNEAQ in the germline V gene (reference sequence). CDR3 in DNA: TGTGCCAGCAGCGTAAGACAGGGTCCGAACACTGAAGCTTTCTTT. It specifies CASSVRQGPNTEAFF.

This clonotype was counted between two and nine times. The CDR3 region has the DNA TGTGCCAGCAGTTTAGCTAGCGGGGGGTCGTACGAGCAGTACTTC. Translated, it gives CASSLASGGSYEQYF. This rearrangement joins TRBV12-3 or TRBV12-4 to TRBJ2-7; 10 nucleotides align to TRBD2. With 0 bases clipped from V and 4 bases from J, the junction kept 3 bases outside the gene matches. The CDR3 totals 15 residues.

V is TRBV4-1 and J is TRBJ1-3; D is uncertain. Per germline, CDR1 MGHRA and CDR2 YSYEKL. V lost 0 bases to trimming and J lost 4 bases, with 13 bases between them. The CDR3 contains 16 residues. CDR3 residues: CASSQEGRGGGNTIYF. The CDR3 DNA reads as TGCGCCAGCAGCCAAGAGGGTCGGGGTGGGGGAAACACCATATATTTT.

This clonotype was found many times. V and J are TRBV12-5 and TRBJ2-2; D not certain. The CDR3 extends over 12 amino acids. The V end lost 1 base, the J end lost 6 bases, and 3 bases lay between the germline ends. CDR1 and CDR2 from the germline V gene are LGHNT and FRNRAP. The CDR3 region is CASGLGSGELFF. The CDR3 DNA sequence: TGTGCTAGTGGTTTGGGGTCCGGGGAGCTGTTTTTT.

This clonotype was picked up many times. The genes are TRBV6-5 and TRBJ2-7; unclear D gene. The CDR3 extends over 13 amino acids. CDR1 is MNHEY, CDR2 SVGAGI, per germline. V gave up 6 bases and J gave up 3 bases, with 12 bases separating them. CDR3 region: CASSRGPSYEQYF. The CDR3 DNA sequence: TGTGCCAGCAGCCGCGGACCTAGCTACGAGCAGTACTTC.

This clonotype was found many times. This chain uses TRBV29-1 with TRBJ1-2; 11 nucleotides align to TRBD1. CDR1 and CDR2 from the germline V gene are SQVTM and ANQGSEA. This CDR3 has 15 amino acids. V shed 3 bases, J shed 6 bases, and the junction held 9 bases outside the gene matches. The CDR3 here is CSVDVSGQGVDGYTF. CDR3 DNA: TGCAGCGTTGACGTGTCGGGACAGGGGGTTGATGGCTACACCTTC.

This clonotype has a count of ten or more. The chain recombines TRBV10-2 with TRBJ2-5; 9 bases match TRBD2. Unmatched junction bases numbered 5, after V lost 2 bases and J lost 4 bases. Germline V gene sequence: CDR1 WSHSY, CDR2 SAAADI. The CDR3 is 15 amino acids. The CDR3 nucleotides are TGCGCCAGCAGTGAGGCGGGAGGGTGGGCAGAGACCCAGTACTTC. As protein: CASSEAGGWAETQYF.

This clonotype occurred a few times. The genes are TRBV7-8 and TRBJ2-7; no reliable D call. V lost 6 bases and J lost 0, with 15 bases in between. This CDR3 region has 15 residues. The germline gives CDR1 SGHVS, CDR2 FQNEAQ. The CDR3: CASSLSRFYSYEQYF. For the CDR3, the DNA is TGTGCCAGCAGTTTAAGCCGTTTTTACTCCTACGAGCAGTACTTC.

This clonotype occurred many times. The chain couples TRBV14 to TRBJ2-1; no reliable D call. This CDR3 is 13 amino acids long. V shed 1 base and J shed 2 bases, with 3 bases lying between them. Germline values: CDR1 SGHDN, CDR2 FVKESK. CDR3 bases: TGTGCCAGCAGCCAAGGGACCTACAATGAGCAGTTCTTC. Its translation is CASSQGTYNEQFF.

This clonotype was observed many times. The chain links TRBV5-1 to TRBJ2-7, with 8 bases lining up with TRBD1. Germline loops: CDR1 SGHRS, CDR2 YFSETQ. The CDR3 sequence is 14 residues long. The V and J ends lost 4 bases and 3 bases, in that order; junction bases with no gene match: 6. The CDR3 here is CASSPGTGLYEQYF. In DNA form, the CDR3 reads TGCGCCAGCAGCCCCGGGACAGGACTCTACGAGCAGTACTTC. The full variable domain, rest sourced from reference TRBV5-1 and TRBJ2-7, is KAGVTQTPRYLIKTRGQQVTLSCSPISGHRSVSWYQQTPGQGLQFLFEYFSETQRNKGNFPGRFSGRQFSNSRSEMNVSTLELGDSALYLCASSPGTGLYEQYFGPGTRLTVT.

The V call is TRBV11-2, the J call TRBJ2-2; D unclear. Trimming left V 5 bases short and J 6 bases short, with 13 bases between. The CDR3 runs to 14 residues. The V gene's germline CDR1 is SGHAT and CDR2 FQNNGV. The CDR3 sequence is CASSLLRGSGELFF. CDR3 nucleotides: TGTGCCAGCAGCCTCCTTCGTGGGTCCGGGGAGCTGTTTTTT.

The rearrangement uses TRBV7-9 and TRBJ1-2, with a weak D call TRBD1 (6 bases). There are 14 residues in the CDR3. Trimming stripped 5 bases from V and 6 bases from J, with 16 bases between. Germline assignment: CDR1 SEHNR and CDR2 FQNEAQ (reference sequence). The CDR3 bases are TGTGCCAGCAGCAGCTACAGGGATCAGGATGGCTACACCTTC. Protein: CASSSYRDQDGYTF.

V and J are TRBV4-1 and TRBJ1-5, with D possibly called TRBD1 or TRBD2 (5 bases each). Near its end, the DNA agrees better with TRBJ2-3, so the J call may be wrong. Germline V CDR1 and CDR2: MGHRA, YSYEKL. There are 15 residues in the CDR3. CDR3 bases: TGCGCCAGCAGCCAAGATGAGGGACGTAATCAGCCCCAGTATTTT. Protein sequence: CASSQDEGRNQPQYF.

This clonotype was seen at least ten times. CDR3 residues: CAISEGQIDYGYTF. The CDR3 nucleotides read TGTGCCATCAGTGAAGGGCAGATTGACTATGGCTACACCTTC. The chain carries TRBV10-3 and TRBJ1-2; unclear D gene. CDR1 ENHRY and CDR2 SYGVKD come from the germline V gene. This CDR3 is 14 amino acids long. With 3 bases removed from V and 3 bases from J, the gap between germline ends came to 11 bases.

In its sample, this clonotype was seen many times. The chain is built from TRBV29-1 and TRBJ1-2; the match to TRBD1 covers 9 bases. With V trimmed by 6 bases and J by 4 bases, 3 bases remained unmatched. Germline CDR1 and CDR2: SQVTM and ANQGSEA. The CDR3 covers 12 residues. The CDR3, as DNA: TGCAGCGTAGGGACAGGGAGCTATGGCTACACCTTC. Its protein product is CSVGTGSYGYTF.

This chain uses TRBV11-2 with TRBJ2-7; no reliable D call. CDR1 SGHAT and CDR2 FQNNGV come from the germline V gene. The CDR3 is 14 residues long. V was trimmed by 5 bases and J by 10 bases, leaving 21 bases between them. Here the CDR3 DNA reads TGTGCCAGCAGCCTTGGAATCTGGGCCCCCGGTCAGTACTTC. It is translated as CASSLGIWAPGQYF.

This clonotype was seen at least ten times. V usage is TRBV2 and J usage is TRBJ2-1; no reliable D call. Trimming took 3 bases from V and 4 from J, leaving 16 bases between them. Germline CDR1 is SNHLY and CDR2 is FYNNEI. The CDR3 runs 16 residues. CDR3 sequence: CASSEGRQELYNEQFF. CDR3 in DNA: TGTGCCAGCAGTGAGGGTCGCCAGGAGCTTTACAATGAGCAGTTCTTC.

By share, this clonotype ranks as medium-sized. This sequence joins TRBV29-1 and TRBJ2-3; 10 bases agree with TRBD1. The CDR3 spans 14 residues. Germline V CDR1 and CDR2: SQVTM, ANQGSEA. Written as DNA, the CDR3 is TGCCCCAACCGGGACAGGGGTTTAGCAGATACGCAGTATTTT. Amino acid sequence: CPNRDRGLADTQYF.

This clonotype occurred many times. This sequence joins TRBV5-1 and TRBJ2-3; maybe TRBD1 (6 bases). Germline-derived CDR1 and CDR2 are SGHRS and YFSETQ. Trimming took 4 bases from V and 2 from J, leaving 14 bases between them. This CDR3 has 15 residues. The chain's CDR3 is CASSLGHRDTDTQYF. CDR3 DNA sequence: TGCGCCAGCAGCCTCGGACACAGGGACACAGATACGCAGTATTTT.

In this sample, this clonotype turned up many times. The gene calls are TRBV5-6 and TRBJ1-1; tentatively, D is TRBD1 (5 bases). The ends were cut back, 2 bases at V and 3 bases at J, with 14 bases in the middle. CDR1 and CDR2 from the germline V gene are SGHDT and YYEEEE. The length of the CDR3 is 15 residues. CDR3 sequence reads: CASSFVGTGDTEAFF. In DNA, the CDR3 is TGTGCCAGCAGCTTTGTGGGGACCGGGGACACTGAAGCTTTCTTT.

V gene TRBV6-1 combines with J gene TRBJ2-1; TRBD2 agrees at 9 bases. V was pared by 6 bases and J by 3 bases, with 6 bases of the junction left unmatched. Germline V lookup: CDR1 MNHNS, CDR2 SASEGT. CDR3 length: 15 amino acids. Here the CDR3 reads CASRAAGGGYNEQFF. The CDR3, as DNA: TGTGCCAGCAGGGCAGCGGGAGGTGGCTACAATGAGCAGTTCTTC.

This clonotype has ten or more counts. This chain links TRBV20-1 with TRBJ2-7; 7 bases align to TRBD2. This CDR3 is 14 amino acids long. Per the germline V gene, CDR1 is DFQATT and CDR2 is SNEGSKA (reference sequence). The V segment lost 3 bases and the J segment 6 bases; nucleotides outside the gene matches: 11. The CDR3 is CSARMGGKAVEQYF. The CDR3 DNA sequence: TGCAGTGCTAGGATGGGGGGGAAAGCGGTCGAGCAGTACTTC.

This clonotype was picked up many times. The gene calls are TRBV5-1 and TRBJ2-2, with unresolved D. Looked up from germline, CDR1 is SGHRS and CDR2 is YFSETQ. This CDR3 region has 16 residues. Trimming cost V 3 bases and J 5 bases, with 17 bases left between them. The CDR3 protein is CASSYQSMGSTGELFF. CDR3 DNA: TGCGCCAGCAGCTACCAAAGCATGGGGTCGACCGGGGAGCTGTTTTTT.

This clonotype occurred many times. The chain is built from TRBV5-1 and TRBJ2-3, with 8 bases matching TRBD2. The CDR3 covers 17 residues. The trim removed 0 bases at V and 4 bases at J, leaving 10 bases unmatched. CDR1 is SGHRS, CDR2 YFSETQ, per germline. The chain's CDR3 is CASSLAPQSGGADTQYF. As DNA, the CDR3 is TGCGCCAGCAGCTTGGCCCCGCAGAGCGGGGGTGCAGATACGCAGTATTTT. Supplemented by reference TRBV5-1 and TRBJ2-3, the full variable domain reads KAGVTQTPRYLIKTRGQQVTLSCSPISGHRSVSWYQQTPGQGLQFLFEYFSETQRNKGNFPGRFSGRQFSNSRSEMNVSTLELGDSALYLCASSLAPQSGGADTQYFGPGTRLTVL.